This TCR beta chain is from a study of blood T cell repertoires in COVID-19. Study background: There were acute and convalescent COVID-19 samples, and they came from the United States, Italy and Spain. From T cells, B-cell-depleted T cells, or PBMCs came the material, which was cDNA or gDNA.

Original data processing: It was from reference gene primer amplification that nucleated cell counts were estimated. Produced via immunoSEQ multiplex PCR; TCRdb's table is partial and in-frame only. V, J and clone size are those of that table, while D and trimming were read from the DNA. The sample carries about 60,000 clones, around 87% recorded once. The CDR3 spans 11 residues. Deletions cut 2 bases from V and 13 bases from J, with 14 bases between. CDR1 is GTSNPN, CDR2 SVGIG, per germline (reference sequence). This receptor was identified in a human donor with acute or convalescent COVID-19. The donor label of this sample is uncertain. The V gene is TRBV30, the J gene TRBJ1-2; a possible D gene is TRBD1 (6 bases). Material for sequencing was peripheral blood. Here the CDR3 reads CAWSIGQSGTF. The CDR3 nucleotides read TGTGCCTGGAGTATTGGACAGTCAGGCACCTTC.